These 29 T cell receptor beta chains originate from one sample sequenced in a study of blood T cell repertoires in COVID-19. Repertoires were generated with immunoSEQ multiplex PCR, while TCRdb's copy carries only in-frame clones and drops some. The table has 150,000 or so clones, 75% to 85% seen once; the top ten hold roughly 15%. The sequencing input was PBMCs or T cells enriched from blood (not recorded which). The receptor source for this set is a man aged 45 to 65 who had recovered from COVID-19.

The chain employs TRBV7-9 and TRBJ1-2; D is possibly TRBD1 (6 bases). This CDR3 contains 12 residues. Germline V gene sequence: CDR1 SEHNR, CDR2 FQNEAQ (reference sequence). Trimming removed 5 bases at V and 8 bases at J, with 12 bases between. This CDR3 is CASSVTGIGYTF. In DNA, the CDR3 is TGTGCCAGCAGCGTAACAGGGATCGGCTACACCTTC.

The chain joins TRBV4-1 to TRBJ2-4; weak D call: TRBD1 (6 bases). The V end was cut by 1 base, the J end by 9 bases, with 7 bases between. The CDR3 sequence is 12 residues long. Germline V gives CDR1 MGHRA, CDR2 YSYEKL. The DNA for the CDR3 is TGCGCCAGCAGCCAAGCAGGGGTCATTCAGTACTTC. Its translation is CASSQAGVIQYF.

This chain connects TRBV18 to TRBJ2-4, with D possibly TRBD1 on 6 matching bases. The CDR3 consists of 18 residues. Germline loops: CDR1 KGHSH, CDR2 LQKENI. V lost 1 base and J lost 3, with 19 bases in between. DNA for the CDR3: TGTGCCAGCTCACCACAGCCCCACAGGGCGGCTATCAAAAACATTCAGTACTTC. Encoded protein: CASSPQPHRAAIKNIQYF.

The chain uses TRBV5-1 and TRBJ1-1; TRBD1 matches at 8 bases. The CDR3 has 15 residues. Germline trimming cut 4 bases from V and 4 bases from J; bases unmatched to any gene: 9. Germline assignment: CDR1 SGHRS and CDR2 YFSETQ. The CDR3 DNA reads TGCGCCAGCAGCCCCCAGGGGGCGCAGGGCACTGAAGCTTTCTTT. Its translation is CASSPQGAQGTEAFF.

The rearrangement joins TRBV25-1 to TRBJ1-6, with D unclear. The CDR3 consists of 15 residues. The V end lost 0 bases, the J end lost 6 bases, and 9 bases lay between the germline ends. Germline V lookup: CDR1 MGHDK, CDR2 SYGVNS. The CDR3 DNA sequence: TGTGCCAGCAGTGAATATCTGGGAGGTAATTCACCCCTCCACTTT. Translated, it gives CASSEYLGGNSPLHF.

The rearrangement joins TRBV7-8 to TRBJ1-6; no clear D gene. The CDR3 has 15 amino acids. V lost 3 bases, J lost 5 bases, and 11 bases lay in between. The germline CDR1 and CDR2 sequences are SGHVS and FQNEAQ. CDR3 loop: CASSFTQTNNSPLHF. In nucleotides, the CDR3 is TGTGCCAGCAGCTTTACCCAGACAAATAATTCACCCCTCCACTTT.

The gene calls are TRBV11-2 and TRBJ1-4; D not resolved. The CDR3 sequence is 13 residues long. Trimming shortened V by 5 bases and J by 8 bases, and 12 bases separated the two germline ends. Germline CDR1 SGHAT, CDR2 FQNNGV. The CDR3 loop reads CASSLTRREKLFF. As DNA, the CDR3 is TGTGCCAGCAGCCTAACAAGGAGAGAAAAACTGTTTTTT.

The chain combines TRBV18 with TRBJ2-7; tentative D call: TRBD1 (6 bases). This CDR3 has 15 amino acids. CDR1 KGHSH and CDR2 LQKENI come from the germline V gene. V shed 3 bases and J shed 0 bases, with 12 bases lying between them. CDR3 loop: CASSPTGKSSYEQYF. DNA for the CDR3: TGTGCCAGCTCACCTACAGGGAAAAGCTCCTACGAGCAGTACTTC. The full variable domain, completed using reference TRBV18 and TRBJ2-7, is NAGVMQNPRHLVRRRGQEARLRCSPMKGHSHVYWYRQLPEEGLKFMVYLQKENIIDESGMPKERFSAEFPKEGPSILRIQQVVRGDSAAYFCASSPTGKSSYEQYFGPGTRLTVT.

The CDR3 coding sequence is TGCGCCAGCAAGAAGGGACAGGGGAGTAATGAAAAACTGTTTTTT. Its translation is CASKKGQGSNEKLFF. This chain joins TRBV10-2 and TRBJ1-4, with 10 bases matching TRBD1. J lost 4 bases, V lost 7 bases, and 6 bases had no gene match. This CDR3 comprises 15 residues. The germline V gene encodes CDR1 WSHSY and CDR2 SAAADI.

V and J are TRBV18 and TRBJ2-3; 16 bases are a match to TRBD2. The V gene's germline CDR1 is KGHSH and CDR2 LQKENI. The V segment lost 6 bases and the J segment 4 bases; nucleotides outside the gene matches: 4. The CDR3 is 16 residues long. This CDR3 is CASSGLAGGPPDTQYF. DNA of the CDR3: TGTGCCAGCTCGGGACTAGCGGGGGGGCCCCCAGATACGCAGTATTTT.

The chain carries TRBV9 and TRBJ2-1; TRBD2 matches 10 bases. The CDR3 spans 15 residues. Germline lookup yields CDR1 SGDLS and CDR2 YYNGEE. Trimming took 0 bases from V and 8 from J; bases not matched to a gene: 5. The CDR3 sequence is CASSVGRTSGYEQFF. The CDR3, as DNA: TGTGCCAGCAGCGTAGGTAGGACTAGCGGTTATGAGCAGTTCTTC.

The J gene is TRBJ2-5, the V gene TRBV5-4, with 7 bases fitting TRBD2. The CDR3 is 13 residues long. J was trimmed by 2 bases and V by 3 bases; bases with no gene match: 1. In germline, CDR1 is SGHNT, CDR2 YYREEE (reference sequence). The CDR3 loop reads CASSYSGQETQYF. As DNA, the CDR3 is TGTGCCAGCAGCTATAGCGGGCAAGAGACCCAGTACTTC.

This clone was detected only a few times. This rearrangement joins TRBV4-2 to TRBJ2-5; D gene unclear. Germline lookup yields CDR1 LGHNA and CDR2 YNFKEQ. With 0 bases removed from V and 2 bases from J, the gap between germline ends came to 10 bases. CDR3 length: 15 residues. The CDR3 here is CASSQDPPTQETQYF. For the CDR3, the DNA is TGTGCCAGCAGCCAAGATCCCCCCACACAAGAGACCCAGTACTTC.

In its sample, this clone was seen once. CDR3 nucleotide sequence: TGTGCCAGCAGCCAAACAGGGGGGAATCCCTACGAGCAGTACTTC. Translating gives CASSQTGGNPYEQYF. V gene TRBV3-1 (or the pseudogene TRBV3-2) combines with J gene TRBJ2-7; 8 bases align to TRBD1. This CDR3 region has 15 residues. Germline V gives CDR1 LGHDT, CDR2 YNNKEL (reference sequence). V lost 2 bases, J lost 2 bases, and 5 bases stayed unmatched.

The chain joins TRBV9 to TRBJ2-5; D ambiguous. This CDR3 has 13 residues. In germline, CDR1 is SGDLS, CDR2 YYNGEE. Between the trimmed V and J ends, which lost 1 base and 0 bases, there was a span of 4 bases. DNA of the CDR3: TGTGCCAGCAGCGTATCATACCAAGAGACCCAGTACTTC. Its translation is CASSVSYQETQYF.

The gene calls are TRBV3-1 (or the pseudogene TRBV3-2) and TRBJ1-5, with 11 bases matching TRBD1. The CDR3 runs to 16 residues. Trimming at V came to 4 bases and at J to 4 bases, leaving 6 bases not matched to a gene. CDR1 is LGHDT and CDR2 is YNNKEL in the germline V gene (reference sequence). CDR3: CASSPFGQGANQPQHF. The CDR3 nucleotides read TGTGCCAGCAGCCCATTCGGACAGGGGGCAAATCAGCCCCAGCATTTT.

This chain joins TRBV23-1 and TRBJ1-1; the match to TRBD1 covers 8 bases. Being an ORF, TRBV23-1 has a function that is uncertain. After removal of 6 bases from V and 1 base from J, the junction contained 7 bases not matched to a gene. The CDR3 sequence is 15 residues long. CDR3 protein: CASRPKGTGNTEAFF. In DNA, the CDR3 is TGCGCCAGCAGACCCAAGGGGACAGGGAACACTGAAGCTTTCTTT.

Notes on this clone: The same CDR3 arises from other DNA sequences in this sample as well. The J gene is TRBJ1-1, the V gene TRBV20-1, with D unresolved. From germline, CDR1 is DFQATT and CDR2 SNEGSKA (reference sequence). There are 11 residues in the CDR3. V was pared by 5 bases and J by 5 bases, with 9 bases between. The DNA of the CDR3 is TGCAGTGCTCCAGGAAGGACTGAAGCTTTCTTT. Its translation is CSAPGRTEAFF.

This clone was picked up a small number of times. The genes are TRBV3-1 (or the pseudogene TRBV3-2) and TRBJ2-7; 16 bases agree with TRBD2. Germline CDR1 LGHDT, CDR2 YNNKEL (reference sequence). The CDR3 is 17 amino acids. Losses at the gene ends were 2 bases for V and 6 bases for J; bases not matched to a gene: 7. The CDR3 is CASSQTPGLAGGLEQYF. The CDR3 DNA is TGTGCCAGCAGCCAAACCCCGGGACTAGCGGGGGGGCTCGAGCAGTACTTC.

The chain joins TRBV11-2 to TRBJ1-2, with 10 bases lining up with TRBD1. The germline V gene has CDR1 SGHAT and CDR2 FQNNGV. The CDR3 is made up of 14 amino acids. After removal of 5 bases from V and 3 bases from J, the junction contained 3 bases not matched to a gene. For the CDR3, the DNA is TGTGCCAGCAGCATAGGACAGGGGGACTATGGCTACACCTTC. This codes for CASSIGQGDYGYTF.

The chain couples TRBV18 to TRBJ1-1, with unresolved D. V lost 7 bases and J lost 0, with 9 bases in between. CDR1 is KGHSH and CDR2 is LQKENI in the germline V gene. This CDR3 is 13 amino acids long. The CDR3: CASLEGLNTEAFF. The CDR3, as DNA: TGTGCCAGCTTAGAGGGATTGAACACTGAAGCTTTCTTT.

The V call is TRBV18, the J call TRBJ1-2; D is unresolved. Trimming removed 3 bases at V and 0 bases at J, with 11 bases between. This CDR3 contains 15 residues. CDR1 and CDR2 from the germline V gene are KGHSH and LQKENI. The CDR3 coding sequence is TGTGCCAGCTCACCGGTAGACGGAGCTAACTATGGCTACACCTTC. This sequence encodes CASSPVDGANYGYTF.

The genes are TRBV6-1 and TRBJ1-2, with D possibly TRBD1 on 5 matching bases. Trimming left V 3 bases short and J 4 bases short, with 18 bases between. This CDR3 spans 16 amino acids. Germline V gene lookup returns CDR1 MNHNS and CDR2 SASEGT. As DNA, the CDR3 is TGTGCCAGCAGTGACCCCCGCGGAAGGGGCTCCTATGGCTACACCTTC. This codes for CASSDPRGRGSYGYTF.

A single count supports this clone. This rearrangement joins TRBV19 to TRBJ2-3; D remains ambiguous. CDR3 length equals 13 residues. The V end was cut by 9 bases, the J end by 2 bases, with 12 bases between. CDR1 is LNHDA, CDR2 SQIVND, per germline (reference sequence). As DNA, the CDR3 is TGTGCCAGCAGTGATACAACCACAGATACGCAGTATTTT. Encoded protein: CASSDTTTDTQYF.

The chain links TRBV19 to TRBJ1-5, with TRBD1 as a possible D gene (5 bases). Germline V lookup: CDR1 LNHDA, CDR2 SQIVND (reference sequence). The CDR3 spans 15 residues. V was pared by 4 bases and J by 1 base, with 11 bases between. CDR3 region: CASSTSGGSNQPQHF. DNA of the CDR3: TGTGCCAGTAGTACCTCGGGGGGGAGCAATCAGCCCCAGCATTTT. Filled out from reference TRBV19 and TRBJ1-5, the complete variable domain reads DGGITQSPKYLFRKEGQNVTLSCEQNLNHDAMYWYRQDPGQGLRLIYYSQIVNDFQKGDIAEGYSVSREKKESFPLTVTSAQKNPTAFYLCASSTSGGSNQPQHFGDGTRLSIL.

Worth noting for this clone: Other DNA sequences in this specimen translate into the identical CDR3. V usage is TRBV6-1 and J usage is TRBJ1-2; D is unresolved. The CDR3 runs 14 residues. Germline V gene data show CDR1 as MNHNS and CDR2 as SASEGT. Deletions cut 0 bases from V and 4 bases from J, with 9 bases between. The CDR3: CASSEAGASYGYTF. Here the CDR3 DNA reads TGTGCCAGCAGTGAAGCTGGTGCCAGCTATGGCTACACCTTC.

The V call is TRBV27, the J call TRBJ2-7; TRBD2 agrees at 12 bases. Trimming took 4 bases from V and 5 from J; bases not matched to a gene: 3. Germline CDR1 and CDR2: MNHEY and SMNVEV (reference sequence). This CDR3 spans 14 amino acids. CDR3 in amino acids: CASSSRTSGDEQYF. The CDR3 region has the DNA TGTGCCAGCAGTTCACGGACTAGCGGGGACGAGCAGTACTTC.

The chain is built from TRBV3-1 (or the pseudogene TRBV3-2) and TRBJ1-2, with a tentative D call TRBD1 (5 bases). Germline V CDR1 and CDR2: LGHDT, YNNKEL (reference sequence). This CDR3 spans 15 amino acids. Between the trimmed V and J ends, which lost 2 bases and 4 bases, there was a span of 14 bases. CDR3 residues: CASSQRTGDLYGYTF. DNA for the CDR3: TGTGCCAGCAGCCAAAGAACAGGCGACCTCTATGGCTACACCTTC.

The gene calls are TRBV19 and TRBJ1-1; D ambiguous. Germline V gene lookup returns CDR1 LNHDA and CDR2 SQIVND (reference sequence). The CDR3 runs 14 residues. The V gene lost 1 base and the J gene lost 2 bases, with 8 bases spanning the gap. CDR3 DNA: TGTGCCAGTAGTATAGTCAGGCCTAACACTGAAGCTTTCTTT. It encodes CASSIVRPNTEAFF.